The T cell receptor (beta chain) described here comes from a study of blood T cells in healthy people across ages. Study-level points and caveats: Naive CD4+ cells and diversity were both higher in long-lived donors than in aged donors.

This CDR3 contains 16 residues. CDR1 is SGHDT, CDR2 YYEEEE, per germline. Trimming took 3 bases from V and 7 from J; bases not matched to a gene: 12. Sample-barcoded 5' priming and a J-beta primer mix drove a second PCR of roughly 7 to 11 cycles. TCRdb re-called the 5' RACE reads through MiXCR, storing one row per CDR3 protein. The sample consists of approximately 690,000 distinct CDR3 sequences, about 43% of them appearing once. As to this clonotype: Its cognate antigen is unknown.

The specimen was blood. V and J are TRBV5-6 and TRBJ2-3, with 9 bases lining up with TRBD1. The source of this sequence is a man of 80 years or more in good health. The CDR3 nucleotides are TGTGCCAGCAGCTGGGGGACAGGGAGGGTGGAGAATACGCAGTATTTT. It yields the protein CASSWGTGRVENTQYF. The full variable domain, in which reference TRBV5-6 and TRBJ2-3 provide the parts outside the CDR3, is DAGVTQSPTHLIKTRGQQVTLRCSPKSGHDTVSWYQQALGQGPQFIFQYYEEEERQRGNFPDRFSGHQFPNYSSELNVNALLLGDSALYLCASSWGTGRVENTQYFGPGTRLTVL.